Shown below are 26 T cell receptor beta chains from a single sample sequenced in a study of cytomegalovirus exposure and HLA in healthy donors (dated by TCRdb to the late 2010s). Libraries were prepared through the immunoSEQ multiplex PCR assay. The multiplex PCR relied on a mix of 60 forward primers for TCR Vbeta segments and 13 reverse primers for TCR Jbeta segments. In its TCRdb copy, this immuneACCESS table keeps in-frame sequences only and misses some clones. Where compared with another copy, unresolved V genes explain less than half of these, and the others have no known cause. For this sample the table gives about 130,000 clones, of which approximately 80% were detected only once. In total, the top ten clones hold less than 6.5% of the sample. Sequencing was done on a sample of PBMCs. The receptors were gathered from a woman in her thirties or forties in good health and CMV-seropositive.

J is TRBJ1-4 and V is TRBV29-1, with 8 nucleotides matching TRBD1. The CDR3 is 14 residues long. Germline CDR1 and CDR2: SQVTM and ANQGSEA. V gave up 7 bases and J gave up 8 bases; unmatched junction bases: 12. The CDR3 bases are TGCAGCGCTGCCAAGGACAGGGCGGTGGAAAAACTGTTTTTT. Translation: CSAAKDRAVEKLFF.

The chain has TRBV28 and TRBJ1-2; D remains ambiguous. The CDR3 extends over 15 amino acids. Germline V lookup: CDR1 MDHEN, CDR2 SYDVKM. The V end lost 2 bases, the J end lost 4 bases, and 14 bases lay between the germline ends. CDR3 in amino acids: CASSLGAASRYGYTF. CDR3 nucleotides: TGTGCCAGCAGTTTAGGAGCGGCCAGCCGCTATGGCTACACCTTC.

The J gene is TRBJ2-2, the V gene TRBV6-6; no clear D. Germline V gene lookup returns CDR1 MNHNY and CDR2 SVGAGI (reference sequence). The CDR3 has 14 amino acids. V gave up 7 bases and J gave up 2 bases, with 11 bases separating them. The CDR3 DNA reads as TGTGCCAGCACCCCAGGTTTTAACACCGGGGAGCTGTTTTTT. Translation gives CASTPGFNTGELFF.

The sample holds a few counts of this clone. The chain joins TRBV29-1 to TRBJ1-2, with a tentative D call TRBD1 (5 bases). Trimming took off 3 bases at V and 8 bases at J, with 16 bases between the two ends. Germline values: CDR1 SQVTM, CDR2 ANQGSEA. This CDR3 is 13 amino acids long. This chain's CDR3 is CSVDSGNLGGYTF. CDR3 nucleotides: TGCAGCGTTGATTCAGGGAACCTCGGGGGCTACACCTTC.

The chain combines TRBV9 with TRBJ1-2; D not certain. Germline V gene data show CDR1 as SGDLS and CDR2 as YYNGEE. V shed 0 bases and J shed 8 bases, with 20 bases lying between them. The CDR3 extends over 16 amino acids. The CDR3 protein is CASSVVSTGVSGGYTF. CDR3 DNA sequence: TGTGCCAGCAGCGTAGTATCCACCGGGGTATCAGGAGGCTACACCTTC.

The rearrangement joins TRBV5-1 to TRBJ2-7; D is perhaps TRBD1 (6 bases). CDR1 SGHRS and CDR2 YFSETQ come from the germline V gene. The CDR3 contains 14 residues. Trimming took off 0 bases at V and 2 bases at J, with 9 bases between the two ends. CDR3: CASSLEGGAYEQYF. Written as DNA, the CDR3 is TGCGCCAGCAGCTTGGAAGGGGGAGCCTACGAGCAGTACTTC. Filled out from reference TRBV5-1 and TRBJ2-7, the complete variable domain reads KAGVTQTPRYLIKTRGQQVTLSCSPISGHRSVSWYQQTPGQGLQFLFEYFSETQRNKGNFPGRFSGRQFSNSRSEMNVSTLELGDSALYLCASSLEGGAYEQYFGPGTRLTVT.

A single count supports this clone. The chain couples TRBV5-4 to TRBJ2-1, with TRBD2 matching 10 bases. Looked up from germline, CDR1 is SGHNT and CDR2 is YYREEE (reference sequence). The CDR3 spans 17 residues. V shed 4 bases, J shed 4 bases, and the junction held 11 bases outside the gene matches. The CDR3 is CASSTRTSGLLYNEQFF. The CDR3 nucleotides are TGTGCCAGCAGCACAAGGACTAGCGGACTACTTTACAATGAGCAGTTCTTC.

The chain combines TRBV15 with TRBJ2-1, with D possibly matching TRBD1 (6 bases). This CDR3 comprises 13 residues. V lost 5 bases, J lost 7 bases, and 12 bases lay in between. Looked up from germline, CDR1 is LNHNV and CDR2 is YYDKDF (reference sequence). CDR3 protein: CATSFSQGNEQFF. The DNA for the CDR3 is TGTGCCACCAGCTTTAGCCAGGGGAATGAGCAGTTCTTC.

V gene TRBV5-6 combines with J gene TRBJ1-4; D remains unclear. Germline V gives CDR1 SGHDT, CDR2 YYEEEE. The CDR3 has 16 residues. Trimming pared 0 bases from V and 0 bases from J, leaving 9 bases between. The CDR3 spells CASSLDFRATNEKLFF. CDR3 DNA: TGTGCCAGCAGCTTGGATTTCCGGGCAACTAATGAAAAACTGTTTTTT.

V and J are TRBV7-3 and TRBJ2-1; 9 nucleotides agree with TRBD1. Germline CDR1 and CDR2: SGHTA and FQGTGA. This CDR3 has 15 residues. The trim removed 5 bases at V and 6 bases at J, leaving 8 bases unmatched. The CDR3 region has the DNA TGTGCCAGCAGCCCACAACAGGGGGCGCCCAATGAGCAGTTCTTC. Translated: CASSPQQGAPNEQFF.

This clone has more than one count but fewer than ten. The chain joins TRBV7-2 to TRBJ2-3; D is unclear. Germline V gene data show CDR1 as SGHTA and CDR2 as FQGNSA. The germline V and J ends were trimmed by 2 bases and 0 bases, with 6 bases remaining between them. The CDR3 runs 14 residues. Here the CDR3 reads CASSLYRSTDTQYF. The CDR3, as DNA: TGTGCCAGCAGCTTATATCGGAGCACAGATACGCAGTATTTT. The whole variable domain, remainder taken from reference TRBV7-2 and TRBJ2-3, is GAGVSQSPSNKVTEKGKDVELRCDPISGHTALYWYRQSLGQGLEFLIYFQGNSAPDKSGLPSDRFSAERTGGSVSTLTIQRTQQEDSAVYLCASSLYRSTDTQYFGPGTRLTVL.

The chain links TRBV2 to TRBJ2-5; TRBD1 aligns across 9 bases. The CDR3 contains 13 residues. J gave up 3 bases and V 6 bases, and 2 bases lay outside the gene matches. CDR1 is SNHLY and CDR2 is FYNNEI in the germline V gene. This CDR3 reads CASRQGAEETQYF. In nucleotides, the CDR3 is TGTGCCAGCAGACAGGGGGCGGAAGAGACCCAGTACTTC.

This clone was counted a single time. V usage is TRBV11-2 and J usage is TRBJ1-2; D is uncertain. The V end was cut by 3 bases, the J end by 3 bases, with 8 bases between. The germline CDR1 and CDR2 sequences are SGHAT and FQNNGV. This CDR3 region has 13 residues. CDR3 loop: CASSFTRDYGYTF. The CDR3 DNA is TGTGCCAGCAGCTTCACGAGGGACTATGGCTACACCTTC.

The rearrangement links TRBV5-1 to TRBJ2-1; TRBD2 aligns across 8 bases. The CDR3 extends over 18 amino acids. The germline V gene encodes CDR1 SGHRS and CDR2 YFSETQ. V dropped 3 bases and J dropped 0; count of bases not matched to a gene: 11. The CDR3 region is CASSSLGFGGDSYNEQFF. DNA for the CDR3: TGCGCCAGCAGCTCGTTAGGATTCGGGGGGGACTCCTACAATGAGCAGTTCTTC.

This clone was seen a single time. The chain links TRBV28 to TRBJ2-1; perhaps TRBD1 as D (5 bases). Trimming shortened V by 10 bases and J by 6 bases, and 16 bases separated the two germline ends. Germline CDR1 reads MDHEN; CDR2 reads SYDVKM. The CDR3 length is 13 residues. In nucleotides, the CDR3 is TGTGCCACCCCAGGGAAGGGTCGCAATGAGCAGTTCTTC. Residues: CATPGKGRNEQFF.

The CDR3 region has the DNA TGTGCCAGCAGTTACGGGCCAGGGGAGTTTCAGCCCCAGCATTTT. This sequence encodes CASSYGPGEFQPQHF. The chain links TRBV6-5 to TRBJ1-5, with D tentatively TRBD1 (6 bases). This CDR3 has 15 residues. V was pared by 2 bases and J by 6 bases, with 14 bases between. Per the germline V gene, CDR1 is MNHEY and CDR2 is SVGAGI.

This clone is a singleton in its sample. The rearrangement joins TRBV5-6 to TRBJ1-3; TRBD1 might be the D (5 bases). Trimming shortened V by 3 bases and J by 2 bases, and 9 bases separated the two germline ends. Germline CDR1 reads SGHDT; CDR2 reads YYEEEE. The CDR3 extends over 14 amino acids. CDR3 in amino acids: CASSSKQAGNTIYF. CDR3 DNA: TGTGCCAGCAGCTCGAAACAGGCTGGAAACACCATATATTTT.

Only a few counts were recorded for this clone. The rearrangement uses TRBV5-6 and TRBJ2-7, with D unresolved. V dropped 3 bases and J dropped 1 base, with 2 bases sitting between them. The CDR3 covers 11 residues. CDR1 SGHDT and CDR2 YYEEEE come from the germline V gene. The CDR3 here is CASSSSYEQYF. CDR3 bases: TGTGCCAGCAGCTCTTCCTACGAGCAGTACTTC.

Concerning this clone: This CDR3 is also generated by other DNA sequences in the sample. The CDR3 nucleotides read TGTGCCAGCAGCGTAGGACTAGCGGGCACAGATACGCAGTATTTT. This codes for CASSVGLAGTDTQYF. The genes are TRBV9 and TRBJ2-3; TRBD2 aligns across 9 bases. The CDR3 spans 15 residues. The J segment lost 1 base and the V segment lost 0 bases, leaving 0 bases of the junction unmatched. CDR1 is SGDLS and CDR2 is YYNGEE in the germline V gene.

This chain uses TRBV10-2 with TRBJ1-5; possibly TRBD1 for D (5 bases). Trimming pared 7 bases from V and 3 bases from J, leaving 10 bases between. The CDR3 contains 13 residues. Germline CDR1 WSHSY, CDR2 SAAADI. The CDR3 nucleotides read TGCGCCAGCAAGGGGTTGTACAATCAGCCCCAGCATTTT. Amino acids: CASKGLYNQPQHF.

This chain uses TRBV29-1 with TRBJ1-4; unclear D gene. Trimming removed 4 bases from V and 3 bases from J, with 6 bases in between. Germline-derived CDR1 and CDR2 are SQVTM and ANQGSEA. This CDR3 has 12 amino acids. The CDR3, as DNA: TGCAGCGTTGTATCAGCTAATGAAAAACTGTTTTTT. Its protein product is CSVVSANEKLFF.

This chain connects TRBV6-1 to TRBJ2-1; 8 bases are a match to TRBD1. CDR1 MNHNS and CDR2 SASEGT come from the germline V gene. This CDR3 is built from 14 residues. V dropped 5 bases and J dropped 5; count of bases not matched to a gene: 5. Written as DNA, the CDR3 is TGTGCCAGCAGTACGGACAGGGTGAACAATGAGCAGTTCTTC. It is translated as CASSTDRVNNEQFF.

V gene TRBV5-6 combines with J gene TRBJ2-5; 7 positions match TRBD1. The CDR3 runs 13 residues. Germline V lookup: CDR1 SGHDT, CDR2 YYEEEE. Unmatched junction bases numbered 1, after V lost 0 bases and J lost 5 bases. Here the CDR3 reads CASSLATGETQYF. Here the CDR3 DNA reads TGTGCCAGCAGCTTGGCGACAGGGGAGACCCAGTACTTC.

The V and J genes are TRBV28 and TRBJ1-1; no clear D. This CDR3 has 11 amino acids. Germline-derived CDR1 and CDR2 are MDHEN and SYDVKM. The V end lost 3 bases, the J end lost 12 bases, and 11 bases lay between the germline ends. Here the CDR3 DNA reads TGTGCCAGCAGTTTGCGGGAGGGATCTTTCTTT. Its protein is CASSLREGSFF.

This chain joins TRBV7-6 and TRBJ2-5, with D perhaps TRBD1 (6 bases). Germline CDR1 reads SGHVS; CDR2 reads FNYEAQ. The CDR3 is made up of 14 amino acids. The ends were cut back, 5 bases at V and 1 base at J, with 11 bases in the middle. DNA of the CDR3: TGTGCCAGCAGCCTCAACAGGGTCCAAGAGACCCAGTACTTC. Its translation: CASSLNRVQETQYF.

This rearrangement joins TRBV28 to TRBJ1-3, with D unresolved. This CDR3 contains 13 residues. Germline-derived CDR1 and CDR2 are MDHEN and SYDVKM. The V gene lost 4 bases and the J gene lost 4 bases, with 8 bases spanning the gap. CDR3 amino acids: CASSSSGGNTIYF. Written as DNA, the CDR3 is TGTGCCAGCAGTTCCAGCGGGGGAAACACCATATATTTT. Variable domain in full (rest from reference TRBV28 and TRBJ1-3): DVKVTQSSRYLVKRTGEKVFLECVQDMDHENMFWYRQDPGLGLRLIYFSYDVKMKEKGDIPEGYSVSREKKERFSLILESASTNQTSMYLCASSSSGGNTIYFGEGSWLTVV.